Listed here are 22 T cell receptor beta chains from one sample, sequenced in a study of blood T cells in healthy people across ages. Together with a sample-barcoded 5' primer, a J-beta primer mix was included in a second PCR lasting roughly 6 to 12 cycles. TCRdb fed the 5' RACE reads into MiXCR, producing one record per CDR3 protein. The table includes approximately 2,000,000 distinct CDR3 sequences, around 40% detected once. The sequenced material came from blood. These receptors were taken from a human donor in good health.

The chain carries TRBV28 and TRBJ2-1; no clear D. In germline, CDR1 is MDHEN, CDR2 SYDVKM. The CDR3 consists of 14 residues. Trimming took 1 base from V and 7 from J, leaving 11 bases between them. CDR3 nucleotide sequence: TGTGCCAGCAGTTTATTGACACGAACTAATGAGCAGTTCTTC. It specifies CASSLLTRTNEQFF.

This clonotype appeared a single time. The rearrangement uses TRBV7-2 and TRBJ1-1; no clear D. Per the germline V gene, CDR1 is SGHTA and CDR2 is FQGNSA. The V end was cut by 1 base, the J end by 2 bases, with 11 bases between. The CDR3 covers 15 residues. Here the CDR3 DNA reads TGTGCCAGCAGCTTAGTGGTGTCGGTAAACACTGAAGCTTTCTTT. It codes for CASSLVVSVNTEAFF.

This chain joins TRBV28 and TRBJ2-7, with 9 bases lining up with TRBD2. The CDR3 sequence is 14 residues long. Trimming cost V 3 bases and J 5 bases; bases outside gene matches: 5. CDR1 and CDR2 from the germline V gene are MDHEN and SYDVKM. The CDR3, as DNA: TGTGCCAGCAGTTTGCTAGCGGGGCGGGACGAGCAGTACTTC. It translates to CASSLLAGRDEQYF. Full variable domain (rest looked up from reference TRBV28 and TRBJ2-7): DVKVTQSSRYLVKRTGEKVFLECVQDMDHENMFWYRQDPGLGLRLIYFSYDVKMKEKGDIPEGYSVSREKKERFSLILESASTNQTSMYLCASSLLAGRDEQYFGPGTRLTVT.

This clonotype was seen only a few times. The chain carries TRBV29-1 and TRBJ2-1; 7 nucleotides align to TRBD1. V lost 6 bases to trimming and J lost 3 bases; unmatched junction nucleotides: 5. Germline CDR1 and CDR2: SQVTM and ANQGSEA. The CDR3 runs 13 residues. CDR3 DNA sequence: TGCAGCGTACGGGACAGTGGCTACAATGAGCAGTTCTTC. This translates into CSVRDSGYNEQFF.

This chain links TRBV5-1 with TRBJ2-5, with D perhaps TRBD1 (5 bases). The better agreement between TRBJ2-7 and the DNA end casts doubt on the J call. The CDR3 covers 13 residues. From germline, CDR1 is SGHRS and CDR2 YFSETQ. The CDR3 DNA follows: TGCGCCAGCAGCTTGGACAGGTTCGGCGAGCAGTACTTC. It is translated as CASSLDRFGEQYF.

With respect to this clonotype: A much more abundant neighbour one base away suggests this may be a read error. The rearrangement links TRBV4-3 to TRBJ2-3; D could derive from TRBD1 or TRBD2 (5 bases each). Germline lookup yields CDR1 LGHNA and CDR2 YSLEER. The CDR3 has 14 residues. Trimming removed 3 bases at V and 6 bases at J, with 13 bases between. CDR3 sequence reads: CASSQAVWGDTQYF. The CDR3 DNA sequence: TGCGCCAGCAGCCAGGCCGTATGGGGGGATACGCAGTATTTT.

A few counts support this clonotype. This rearrangement joins TRBV7-3 to TRBJ2-2, with 8 bases fitting TRBD2. Trimming removed 2 bases from V and 4 bases from J; junction bases left unmatched: 6. The CDR3 contains 16 residues. Germline CDR1 is SGHTA and CDR2 is FQGTGA. The CDR3 spells CASSLFHGGGTGELFF. CDR3 nucleotides: TGTGCCAGCAGCTTATTTCACGGGGGGGGCACCGGGGAGCTGTTTTTT.

The gene calls are TRBV28 and TRBJ1-1; D is unresolved. The CDR3 spans 13 residues. Trimming took off 6 bases at V and 0 bases at J, with 8 bases between the two ends. Per the germline V gene, CDR1 is MDHEN and CDR2 is SYDVKM. In nucleotides, the CDR3 is TGTGCCAGCAGCATAGTACTGAACACTGAAGCTTTCTTT. Encoded protein: CASSIVLNTEAFF.

To note about this clonotype: The germline gene is not matched at one end of the junction; a read error may be the cause. V and J are TRBV28 and TRBJ2-7, with TRBD1 identical over 9 bases. The better agreement between TRBJ2-5 and the DNA end casts doubt on the J call. CDR1 is MDHEN, CDR2 SYDVKM, per germline. The length of the CDR3 is 14 residues. The CDR3 protein is CASSLYRGQATQYF. CDR3 sequence (DNA): TGTGCCAGCAGTTTGTACAGGGGGCAAGCGACCCAGTACTTC.

The table lists this clonotype with a few counts. The chain uses TRBV20-1 and TRBJ2-7; 7 bases fit TRBD1. The CDR3 sequence is 14 residues long. Germline loops: CDR1 DFQATT, CDR2 SNEGSKA (reference sequence). V shed 2 bases, J shed 4 bases, and the junction held 8 bases outside the gene matches. CDR3 loop: CSARPPTGQYEQYF. In DNA, the CDR3 is TGCAGTGCTAGACCCCCCACGGGACAGTACGAGCAGTACTTC.

This clonotype was seen more than once but under ten times. V is TRBV6-6 and J is TRBJ2-7, with 9 bases identical to TRBD1. Trimming cost V 6 bases and J 3 bases; bases outside gene matches: 6. There are 14 residues in the CDR3. The germline V gene encodes CDR1 MNHNY and CDR2 SVGAGI (reference sequence). The CDR3 region is CASSRDRANYEQYF. CDR3 sequence (DNA): TGTGCCAGCAGCAGGGACAGGGCTAACTACGAGCAGTACTTC.

V is TRBV4-3 and J is TRBJ1-5; 7 bases line up with TRBD1. After removal of 0 bases from V and 0 bases from J, the junction contained 8 bases not matched to a gene. The CDR3 is 18 amino acids. Germline V gene lookup returns CDR1 LGHNA and CDR2 YSLEER. The CDR3 loop is CASSQDIGDSSSNQPQHF. In DNA form, the CDR3 reads TGCGCCAGCAGCCAAGATATAGGGGACAGTTCTAGCAATCAGCCCCAGCATTTT.

The chain uses TRBV5-1 and TRBJ1-5, with 7 bases matching TRBD1. V dropped 4 bases and J dropped 1; count of bases not matched to a gene: 8. This CDR3 has 16 residues. CDR1 and CDR2 (germline): SGHRS, YFSETQ. The CDR3: CASSVGTAGSNQPQHF. The CDR3, as DNA: TGCGCCAGCAGCGTCGGGACAGCCGGGAGCAATCAGCCCCAGCATTTT.

The chain couples TRBV3-1 to TRBJ1-2, with 9 bases aligning to TRBD1. This CDR3 is built from 17 residues. Trimming took 4 bases from V and 6 from J; bases not matched to a gene: 15. Looked up from germline, CDR1 is LGHDT and CDR2 is YNNKEL (reference sequence). CDR3 loop: CASSRTFEDRGLDGYTF. In nucleotides, the CDR3 is TGTGCCAGCAGCCGAACGTTCGAGGACAGGGGCCTAGATGGCTACACCTTC.

The J gene is TRBJ2-4, the V gene TRBV6-5; 9 nucleotides agree with TRBD2. The J call may be incorrect, as the DNA end agrees better with TRBJ2-3. The germline CDR1 and CDR2 sequences are MNHEY and SVGAGI. The CDR3 consists of 16 residues. The CDR3 DNA reads as TGTGCCAGCAGTCCTAGAGCGGGGGGTTATGGAGGTACGCAGTATTTT. It specifies CASSPRAGGYGGTQYF.

This clonotype has just a few counts. V and J are TRBV7-2 and TRBJ2-6; D is uncertain. The length of the CDR3 is 16 residues. The V end was cut by 5 bases, the J end by 0 bases, with 11 bases between. Per germline, CDR1 SGHTA and CDR2 FQGNSA. CDR3 sequence reads: CASSSRRYSGANVLTF. CDR3 nucleotides: TGTGCCAGCAGCAGCCGACGGTACTCTGGGGCCAACGTCCTGACTTTC.

The chain recombines TRBV30 with TRBJ2-5; D possibly corresponds to TRBD1 (6 bases). Trimming stripped 6 bases from V and 2 bases from J, with 13 bases between. The CDR3 sequence is 13 residues long. CDR1 and CDR2 from the germline V gene are GTSNPN and SVGIG (reference sequence). CDR3 protein: CACTTGSQETQYF. The CDR3 DNA is TGTGCCTGTACTACAGGGTCTCAAGAGACCCAGTACTTC.

This clonotype has only a few counts. The chain recombines TRBV6-5 with TRBJ2-6; possibly TRBD1 for D (5 bases). Deletions cut 11 bases from V and 0 bases from J, with 17 bases between. The CDR3 runs 16 residues. Germline V gene sequence: CDR1 MNHEY, CDR2 SVGAGI. Here the CDR3 reads CASGNPSLSGANVLTF. The CDR3 bases are TGTGCCTCAGGGAACCCCTCCCTCTCTGGGGCCAACGTCCTGACTTTC.

This clonotype has more than one count but fewer than ten. V gene TRBV20-1 combines with J gene TRBJ2-1; D is unresolved. This CDR3 is 14 amino acids long. Looked up from germline, CDR1 is DFQATT and CDR2 is SNEGSKA (reference sequence). V was clipped by 3 bases and J by 8 bases, with 17 bases between them. The CDR3 region is CSASNSRGPDEQFF. CDR3 coding DNA: TGCAGTGCTAGTAATTCTCGAGGACCCGATGAGCAGTTCTTC.

CDR3 sequence: CSATTSTALSYNEQFF. DNA of the CDR3: TGCAGTGCTACTACTAGCACAGCCCTCTCCTACAATGAGCAGTTCTTC. V gene TRBV20-1 combines with J gene TRBJ2-1, with D possibly TRBD2 on 6 matching bases. V was shortened by 4 bases and J by 0 bases, with 16 bases between the two germline ends. From germline, CDR1 is DFQATT and CDR2 SNEGSKA (reference sequence). The CDR3 is 16 amino acids.

V and J are TRBV12-3 or TRBV12-4 and TRBJ2-5; tentative D call: TRBD1 (5 bases). The tail of the sequence fits TRBJ2-7 better, so the J call may be wrong. This CDR3 region has 13 residues. CDR3 DNA: TGTGCCAGCAGTTTAGGGGGCAGGGCCGAGCAGTACTTC. It encodes CASSLGGRAEQYF.

The chain employs TRBV29-1 and TRBJ1-2; 12 bases map to TRBD1. Germline loops: CDR1 SQVTM, CDR2 ANQGSEA. CDR3 size: 17 residues. After removal of 1 base from V and 2 bases from J, the junction contained 8 bases not matched to a gene. Here the CDR3 reads CSVEAWGTGGLNYGYTF. The CDR3 DNA sequence: TGCAGCGTTGAAGCTTGGGGGACAGGGGGCTTGAACTATGGCTACACCTTC.